What follows are 10 T cell receptor beta chains derived from one specimen sequenced in a study of blood T cell repertoires in COVID-19. Repertoires were generated with immunoSEQ multiplex PCR, while TCRdb's copy carries only in-frame clones and drops some. The sample holds about 210,000 clones, approximately 78% seen once. The sample comprised PBMCs or T cells enriched from blood (not recorded which). The source of these receptors is a man aged 35 to 55 who had recovered from COVID-19.

To note about this clone: A junction boundary mismatches the germline segment, possibly from a read error. V gene TRBV7-9 combines with J gene TRBJ1-1; 9 bases are a match to TRBD1. Germline values: CDR1 SEHNR, CDR2 FQNEAQ (reference sequence). CDR3 length equals 13 residues. CDR3 DNA sequence: TGTGCCAGCAGCCCCCCGGGACAGGGTGAACCTTTCTTT. Its protein product is CASSPPGQGEPFF.

The gene calls are TRBV5-1 and TRBJ2-2; weak D call: TRBD1 (6 bases). The CDR3 has 13 amino acids. CDR1 SGHRS and CDR2 YFSETQ come from the germline V gene. Trimming stripped 5 bases from V and 6 bases from J, with 11 bases between. The CDR3 region is CASSSEGAGELFF. The CDR3 DNA is TGCGCCAGCAGTAGTGAGGGGGCCGGGGAGCTGTTTTTT.

J is TRBJ1-2 and V is TRBV9; 9 nucleotides match TRBD1. Germline loops: CDR1 SGDLS, CDR2 YYNGEE. This CDR3 comprises 15 residues. Trimming took 4 bases from V and 5 from J; bases not matched to a gene: 9. The CDR3 nucleotides are TGTGCCAGCAGCTCCTCCCGAGGGACAGGGTATGGCTACACCTTC. Protein product: CASSSSRGTGYGYTF.

The CDR3 nucleotides read TGTGCCAGCAGTTTGGTGCGGCGGACTAATGAAAAACTGTTTTTT. Translating it yields CASSLVRRTNEKLFF. V and J are TRBV28 and TRBJ1-4; no clear D. Trimming stripped 3 bases from V and 2 bases from J, with 10 bases between. The CDR3 runs to 15 residues. Germline loops: CDR1 MDHEN, CDR2 SYDVKM.

V is TRBV19 and J is TRBJ2-1; weak D call: TRBD1 (6 bases). Germline V CDR1 and CDR2: LNHDA, SQIVND (reference sequence). The CDR3 length is 17 residues. V dropped 4 bases and J dropped 1 base, with 17 bases sitting between them. The CDR3 is CASSKYRVGGSYNEQFF. The CDR3 DNA reads as TGTGCCAGTAGTAAATACAGGGTCGGAGGATCCTACAATGAGCAGTTCTTC.

This chain joins TRBV2 and TRBJ2-1; 9 bases are shared with TRBD2. The germline CDR1 and CDR2 sequences are SNHLY and FYNNEI. J gave up 4 bases and V 7 bases, and 8 bases lay outside the gene matches. The CDR3 totals 15 residues. The CDR3 sequence is CASTVQRGAYNEQFF. CDR3 in DNA: TGTGCCAGCACAGTCCAGCGGGGGGCTTACAATGAGCAGTTCTTC.

The chain carries TRBV13 and TRBJ1-3; D not resolved. The CDR3 contains 13 residues. V was pared by 0 bases and J by 3 bases, with 3 bases between. CDR1 PRHDT and CDR2 FYEKMQ come from the germline V gene (reference sequence). The DNA of the CDR3 is TGTGCCAGCAGCTTAGGTCGTGGAAACACCATATATTTT. Protein: CASSLGRGNTIYF.

The chain joins TRBV18 to TRBJ1-3, with TRBD1 matching 7 bases. With 3 bases clipped from V and 0 bases from J, the junction kept 14 bases outside the gene matches. The CDR3 sequence is 19 residues long. Germline CDR1 reads KGHSH; CDR2 reads LQKENI. The CDR3 DNA sequence: TGTGCCAGCTCACCCATACTAATTACAGGGGTAACCTCTGGAAACACCATATATTTT. It specifies CASSPILITGVTSGNTIYF.

The chain carries TRBV3-1 (or the pseudogene TRBV3-2) and TRBJ2-1; 11 bases are a match to TRBD2. CDR3 size: 16 residues. With 5 bases clipped from V and 2 bases from J, the junction kept 5 bases outside the gene matches. CDR1 LGHDT and CDR2 YNNKEL come from the germline V gene (reference sequence). CDR3 sequence: CASSSTSGKAYNEQFF. In DNA form, the CDR3 reads TGTGCCAGCAGCTCGACTAGCGGGAAAGCCTACAATGAGCAGTTCTTC.

This chain's CDR3 is CASRPGWPYEQYF. Here the CDR3 DNA reads TGTGCCAGCAGACCGGGTTGGCCCTACGAGCAGTACTTC. The chain couples TRBV12-3 or TRBV12-4 to TRBJ2-7; no clear D gene. The CDR3 consists of 13 residues. Trimming pared 6 bases from V and 2 bases from J, leaving 11 bases between.